This TCR beta chain comes out of a study of beta chain features in type 1 diabetes. Study findings and constraints: Type 1 diabetes patients showed a moderate but significant shortening of TCRB CDR3s in all four CD4+ subsets. A potential PCR bias toward shorter templates would be equal in patient and control samples.

Germline V CDR1 and CDR2: GTSNPN, SVGIG (reference sequence). This CDR3 comprises 13 residues. The V gene end was trimmed by 4 bases and the J gene end by 5 bases; junction bases not matched to a gene: 7. Expressed TCRB transcripts were sequenced after all isolated RNA was converted to cDNA. Produced via immunoSEQ multiplex PCR; TCRdb's table is partial and in-frame only. The sample shows 680,000 or so clones, over 10% of them seen only once. Worth noting for this clone: Its antigen remains unknown.

The receptor's source is a man aged 18 to 30 with type 1 diabetes. Material: naive CD4+ T cells from blood. The rearrangement uses TRBV30 and TRBJ1-2; 7 nucleotides line up with TRBD1. CDR3 amino acids: CAWILDRSYGYTF. The CDR3 nucleotides are TGTGCCTGGATCCTGGACAGGAGTTATGGCTACACCTTC.